Presented here are 19 T cell receptor beta chains from one specimen sequenced in a study of PD-L1 blockade in urothelial cancer (dated by TCRdb to about 2017). The library was prepared using the immunoSEQ multiplex PCR assay. The table comes from immuneACCESS by way of TCRdb, which keeps in-frame sequences with V and J called. Part of the clones is missing from these tables; in studies checked, under half for an unresolved V gene and the rest for unknown reasons. Counted in this sample were around 120,000 clones; around 89% of them appeared once. Clones ranked in the top ten supply under 2% of the sample. The meaning of the sample's time point label: peripheral blood 6 weeks after treatment start. The starting material was PBMCs, obtained around atezolizumab (anti-PD-L1) treatment. The receptors come from a man in his fifties or sixties with urothelial cancer.

This clone was counted once. The chain employs TRBV5-1 and TRBJ2-5; D gene unclear. Germline lookup yields CDR1 SGHRS and CDR2 YFSETQ. The germline V and J ends were trimmed by 0 bases and 0 bases, with 6 bases remaining between them. The length of the CDR3 is 14 residues. The CDR3: CASSLGTDQETQYF. The DNA of the CDR3 is TGCGCCAGCAGCTTGGGTACAGACCAAGAGACCCAGTACTTC.

For the CDR3, the DNA is TGCAGCGTTGTCGACAGGGGGGGCACGTTCTTC. Translation gives CSVVDRGGTFF. The V call is TRBV29-1, the J call TRBJ2-1, with 9 bases fitting TRBD1. The CDR3 loop spans 11 amino acids. Trimming removed 4 bases from V and 15 bases from J; junction bases left unmatched: 7. CDR1 and CDR2 (germline): SQVTM, ANQGSEA.

V usage is TRBV18 and J usage is TRBJ2-1; weak D call: TRBD2 (6 bases). Trimming removed 3 bases from V and 5 bases from J, with 11 bases in between. The CDR3 is 14 residues long. The V gene's germline CDR1 is KGHSH and CDR2 LQKENI. The CDR3 sequence: CASSPGLPNNEQFF. Here the CDR3 DNA reads TGTGCCAGCTCACCTGGACTACCCAACAATGAGCAGTTCTTC.

The rearrangement joins TRBV5-1 to TRBJ1-4, with TRBD1 matching 9 bases. The CDR3 covers 16 residues. Trimming took 0 bases from V and 8 from J; bases not matched to a gene: 8. From germline, CDR1 is SGHRS and CDR2 YFSETQ. The CDR3 region has the DNA TGCGCCAGCAGCTTGGTCGGGACAGGGAAAGGGGAAAAACTGTTTTTT. Residues: CASSLVGTGKGEKLFF.

This sequence joins TRBV4-2 and TRBJ2-7; 9 positions match TRBD1. With V trimmed by 2 bases and J by 5 bases, 10 bases remained unmatched. CDR1 is LGHNA, CDR2 YNFKEQ, per germline. The CDR3 length is 16 residues. The CDR3 coding sequence is TGTGCCAGCAGCCAACGCTTAGGACAGGGGAGCGACGAGCAGTACTTC. Amino acids: CASSQRLGQGSDEQYF.

The J gene is TRBJ2-1, the V gene TRBV18; TRBD2 matches 14 bases. The CDR3 extends over 15 amino acids. Germline CDR1 KGHSH, CDR2 LQKENI. V dropped 8 bases and J dropped 7; count of bases not matched to a gene: 7. CDR3 protein: CASASTSGGANEQFF. In nucleotides, the CDR3 is TGTGCCAGCGCGTCGACTAGCGGGGGGGCGAATGAGCAGTTCTTC.

The gene calls are TRBV5-6 and TRBJ1-3; 10 positions agree with TRBD1. The V segment lost 4 bases and the J segment 4 bases; nucleotides outside the gene matches: 2. Per the germline V gene, CDR1 is SGHDT and CDR2 is YYEEEE. The CDR3 extends over 14 amino acids. In DNA form, the CDR3 reads TGTGCCAGCAGCCAGGACAGGGGGGGAAACACCATATATTTT. This encodes CASSQDRGGNTIYF.

The J gene is TRBJ2-7, the V gene TRBV5-5, with TRBD1 matching over 7 bases. Trimming took 4 bases from V and 6 from J; bases not matched to a gene: 7. Germline CDR1 reads SGHKS; CDR2 reads YYEKEE (reference sequence). The CDR3 length is 13 residues. The CDR3 sequence: CASSLTGVGEQYF. CDR3 bases: TGTGCCAGCAGCCTAACAGGGGTGGGCGAGCAGTACTTC.

This chain connects TRBV5-6 to TRBJ2-5; maybe TRBD1 (6 bases). The V gene's germline CDR1 is SGHDT and CDR2 YYEEEE. The CDR3 covers 15 residues. V lost 3 bases and J lost 5, with 17 bases in between. CDR3 sequence (DNA): TGTGCCAGCAGCTACGGGGCAGGGGTTGGCGAGACCCAGTACTTC. It encodes CASSYGAGVGETQYF.

In nucleotides, the CDR3 is TGTGCCAGCAGACCCGACAGGGGGAGGGCCTACGAGCAGTACTTC. It codes for CASRPDRGRAYEQYF. The J gene is TRBJ2-7, the V gene TRBV2; 9 bases map to TRBD1. The CDR3 is 15 amino acids. V trimming: 6 bases; J trimming: 2 bases; junction bases outside the gene matches: 8. The germline V gene encodes CDR1 SNHLY and CDR2 FYNNEI.

This chain connects TRBV18 to TRBJ2-7; 8 nucleotides agree with TRBD2. Germline CDR1 and CDR2: KGHSH and LQKENI. V lost 0 bases and J lost 1; bases outside the gene matches: 2. The CDR3 contains 15 residues. The CDR3 here is CASSPPGGGSYEQYF. The DNA of the CDR3 is TGTGCCAGCTCACCACCAGGCGGGGGGTCCTACGAGCAGTACTTC.

The chain joins TRBV9 to TRBJ2-5; D is perhaps TRBD2 (5 bases). Trimming removed 0 bases at V and 5 bases at J, with 11 bases between. This CDR3 region has 14 residues. Germline V gives CDR1 SGDLS, CDR2 YYNGEE. The DNA of the CDR3 is TGTGCCAGCAGCGTAGGCCCTAGCCGGGAGACCCAGTACTTC. Protein sequence: CASSVGPSRETQYF.

The count of this clone is one. This chain links TRBV18 with TRBJ1-3; a possible D gene is TRBD1 (6 bases). Trimming took off 2 bases at V and 0 bases at J, with 14 bases between the two ends. The germline V gene has CDR1 KGHSH and CDR2 LQKENI. This CDR3 has 17 residues. CDR3 loop: CASSPIQGIDSGNTIYF. CDR3 coding DNA: TGTGCCAGCTCACCAATACAGGGAATCGACTCTGGAAACACCATATATTTT.

The rearrangement uses TRBV7-9 and TRBJ1-3; D ambiguous. The length of the CDR3 is 14 residues. Germline CDR1 SEHNR, CDR2 FQNEAQ (reference sequence). V was cut by 2 bases and J by 3 bases, with 8 bases left in between. The CDR3 DNA reads TGTGCCAGCAGCTTACTCCCCCTTGGAAACACCATATATTTT. Translating it yields CASSLLPLGNTIYF.

This rearrangement joins TRBV30 to TRBJ1-1, with D possibly TRBD1 on 6 matching bases. The CDR3 totals 12 residues. Germline V gene sequence: CDR1 GTSNPN, CDR2 SVGIG (reference sequence). Trimming cost V 4 bases and J 4 bases, with 10 bases left between them. The CDR3 DNA reads TGTGCCTGGACAGGGGACGGCACTGAAGCTTTCTTT. This sequence encodes CAWTGDGTEAFF. Using reference TRBV30 and TRBJ1-1 for the parts outside the CDR3, the full variable domain is SQTIHQWPATLVQPVGSPLSLECTVEGTSNPNLYWYRQAAGRGLQLLFYSVGIGQISSEVPQNLSASRPQDRQFILSSKKLLLSDSGFYLCAWTGDGTEAFFGQGTRLTVV.

The V gene is TRBV4-2, the J gene TRBJ2-1; the match to TRBD2 covers 13 bases. From germline, CDR1 is LGHNA and CDR2 YNFKEQ. V trimming: 0 bases; J trimming: 2 bases; junction bases outside the gene matches: 4. The CDR3 sequence is 18 residues long. The CDR3 protein is CASSQETGLAGAYNEQFF. CDR3 nucleotides: TGTGCCAGCAGCCAAGAAACCGGACTAGCGGGGGCCTACAATGAGCAGTTCTTC.

The chain joins TRBV15 to TRBJ2-1; 7 nucleotides align to TRBD1. This CDR3 region has 16 residues. The germline V gene encodes CDR1 LNHNV and CDR2 YYDKDF (reference sequence). Trimming removed 5 bases from V and 7 bases from J; junction bases left unmatched: 14. DNA of the CDR3: TGTGCCACCAGCCCAAGGAGAGCCGGGACAGAAAATGAGCAGTTCTTC. Translating gives CATSPRRAGTENEQFF.

This chain links TRBV5-5 with TRBJ2-4; possibly TRBD1 for D (6 bases). In germline, CDR1 is SGHKS, CDR2 YYEKEE (reference sequence). The V end lost 2 bases, the J end lost 7 bases, and 16 bases lay between the germline ends. CDR3 length equals 15 residues. The CDR3 protein is CASSLRGQFGNIQYF. CDR3 in DNA: TGTGCCAGCAGCTTACGCGGACAGTTCGGGAACATTCAGTACTTC.

The rearrangement links TRBV27 to TRBJ2-7; a possible D gene is TRBD1 (5 bases). The CDR3 runs 14 residues. Germline V gene sequence: CDR1 MNHEY, CDR2 SMNVEV (reference sequence). V gave up 0 bases and J gave up 3 bases, with 9 bases separating them. This chain's CDR3 is CASSLSGRVYEQYF. DNA for the CDR3: TGTGCCAGCAGTTTATCGGGCAGGGTCTACGAGCAGTACTTC.